This entry features one T cell receptor (beta chain) sequence. This specimen comes from a study of blood T cell repertoires in COVID-19. Study overall: From T cells, B-cell-depleted T cells, or PBMCs came the material, which was cDNA or gDNA.

Produced via immunoSEQ multiplex PCR; TCRdb's table is partial and in-frame only. Of 290,000 or so clones in the sample, more than 85% are singletons; the top ten hold roughly 1.3%. V lost 5 bases and J lost 6, with 10 bases in between. The germline gives CDR1 MDHEN, CDR2 SYDVKM. The CDR3 spans 13 residues. The clonotype comes from a man in his 70s with acute or convalescent COVID-19. Material: peripheral blood. V and J are TRBV28 and TRBJ2-2; TRBD2 might be the D (5 bases). Here the CDR3 reads CASSRREPGELFF. The CDR3 DNA sequence: TGTGCCAGCAGTAGAAGGGAGCCCGGGGAGCTGTTTTTT.